These 27 T cell receptor beta chains share one sample of origin, sequenced in a study of Graves' ophthalmopathy and Graves' hyperthyroidism. The study amplified TCR beta CDR3 regions using RNA transcripts. First-round RT-PCR with HTBI primers preceded a second-round multiplex PCR. TCRdb reprocessed the multiplex PCR reads via MiXCR and lists one record per CDR3 protein. Here the sample spans about 700,000 distinct CDR3 sequences, more than 40% being singletons. Sequencing used peripheral blood. These receptors were collected from an adult man with Graves' ophthalmopathy.

As concerns this clonotype: A junction end diverges from the germline sequence, so it may reflect a read error. This rearrangement joins TRBV12-3 or TRBV12-4 to TRBJ1-5; weak D call: TRBD1 (5 bases). This CDR3 spans 14 amino acids. The CDR3 loop reads CASPRDDSNRPQHF. CDR3 sequence (DNA): TGTGCCAGCCCCCGGGACGATAGCAATCGGCCCCAGCATTTT.

This clonotype was found many times. The chain employs TRBV9 and TRBJ1-6, with TRBD1 identical over 9 bases. V lost 4 bases and J lost 7; bases outside the gene matches: 9. CDR1 SGDLS and CDR2 YYNGEE come from the germline V gene. The CDR3 runs to 16 residues. The CDR3 reads CASSRRTGGWNSPLHF. Here the CDR3 DNA reads TGTGCCAGCAGCCGCAGAACAGGGGGCTGGAATTCACCCCTCCACTTT.

The gene calls are TRBV29-1 and TRBJ2-5; 9 nucleotides line up with TRBD1. Trimming removed 6 bases from V and 4 bases from J; junction bases left unmatched: 12. The CDR3 spans 15 residues. Germline V lookup: CDR1 SQVTM, CDR2 ANQGSEA. CDR3 nucleotides: TGCAGCGTAGAACCCGAAACAGGGGGCGCAGAGACCCAGTACTTC. This sequence encodes CSVEPETGGAETQYF.

V is TRBV5-4 and J is TRBJ1-2, with 7 bases aligning to TRBD1. J was trimmed by 3 bases and V by 4 bases; bases with no gene match: 9. The germline V gene has CDR1 SGHNT and CDR2 YYREEE (reference sequence). The CDR3 sequence is 15 residues long. The CDR3 loop reads CASSTPTGFDYGYTF. CDR3 bases: TGTGCCAGCAGCACCCCGACAGGGTTCGACTATGGCTACACCTTC.

As for this clonotype: The junction differs from germline at one of its ends, possibly a read error. This chain joins TRBV5-1 and TRBJ1-3; 10 bases are shared with TRBD1. Germline assignment: CDR1 SGHRS and CDR2 YFSETQ. This CDR3 has 17 amino acids. The CDR3 nucleotides read TGTGCCAGCAGCTCTCCGGGACAGGGGACCCCTGGAAACACCATATATTTT. It encodes CASSSPGQGTPGNTIYF.

The chain couples TRBV25-1 to TRBJ2-7; TRBD2 agrees at 7 bases. The germline V gene has CDR1 MGHDK and CDR2 SYGVNS. The V segment lost 4 bases and the J segment 2 bases; nucleotides outside the gene matches: 5. This CDR3 region has 14 residues. CDR3 sequence reads: CASSGLAAAYEQYF. As DNA, the CDR3 is TGTGCCAGCAGTGGTCTAGCGGCAGCCTACGAGCAGTACTTC.

With respect to this clonotype: A much more abundant neighbour one base away suggests this may be a read error. The rearrangement joins TRBV11-1 to TRBJ2-7; TRBD1 matches 8 bases. This CDR3 is 16 amino acids long. Trimming removed 2 bases from V and 6 bases from J; junction bases left unmatched: 12. Per the germline V gene, CDR1 is SGHAT and CDR2 is FQDESV (reference sequence). In DNA form, the CDR3 reads TGTGCCAGCAGCTTACCTCTGGGACAGGCGACGGGCGAGCAGTACTTC. The encoded protein is CASSLPLGQATGEQYF.

This clonotype appeared a single time. The J gene is TRBJ2-3, the V gene TRBV7-2, with TRBD2 matching 7 bases. From germline, CDR1 is SGHTA and CDR2 FQGNSA. The ends lost 2 bases at V and 0 bases at J; junction bases unmatched: 2. The CDR3 is 15 residues long. The CDR3 DNA follows: TGTGCCAGCAGCTTATGGCGGGGGAGCACAGATACGCAGTATTTT. Residues: CASSLWRGSTDTQYF.

Only one count was recorded for this clonotype. CDR3 DNA sequence: TGCAGCGTTGAAGATGGGAGCAGCGGCTACACCTTC. Translated: CSVEDGSSGYTF. This chain joins TRBV29-1 and TRBJ1-2; D remains unclear. CDR1 is SQVTM, CDR2 ANQGSEA, per germline. This CDR3 has 12 residues. Trimming left V 0 bases short and J 8 bases short, with 10 bases between.

Only a few counts were recorded for this clonotype. The V gene is TRBV6-6, the J gene TRBJ2-5, with TRBD2 matching over 9 bases. The germline V gene encodes CDR1 MNHNY and CDR2 SVGAGI (reference sequence). V shed 2 bases and J 4 bases; nucleotides not matched to a gene: 5. The CDR3 runs to 15 residues. In DNA, the CDR3 is TGTGCCAGCAGTTACGGCGGGGGGGCCGGAGAGACCCAGTACTTC. Translating gives CASSYGGGAGETQYF.

Details on this clonotype: The germline gene is not matched at one end of the junction; a read error may be the cause. CDR3: CASRDGSHSYEQCF. The CDR3 DNA reads as TGTGCCAGCAGGGACGGTTCCCACTCCTACGAGCAGTGCTTC. The V gene is TRBV2, the J gene TRBJ2-7; D is uncertain. The CDR3 is 14 amino acids. The V gene's germline CDR1 is SNHLY and CDR2 FYNNEI.

A remark on this clonotype: A much bigger clone sits one base away, suggesting this may be a read error. The CDR3 does not close with the conserved phenylalanine or tryptophan, likely indicating a read error. The chain employs TRBV7-2 and TRBJ2-5; the D gene is possibly TRBD1 (6 bases). The CDR3 length is 14 residues. Germline loops: CDR1 SGHTA, CDR2 FQGNSA. V lost 4 bases to trimming and J lost 2 bases, with 11 bases between them. This CDR3 reads CASSSGQSQETQYS. DNA of the CDR3: TGTGCCAGCAGCTCGGGACAATCACAAGAGACCCAGTACTCC.

The genes are TRBV19 and TRBJ1-1; D not resolved. This CDR3 is built from 15 residues. V was clipped by 6 bases and J by 1 base, with 15 bases between them. Looked up from germline, CDR1 is LNHDA and CDR2 is SQIVND (reference sequence). CDR3 DNA: TGTGCCAGTAGGAGCGGGGTCCGCTGGAACACTGAAGCTTTCTTT. Protein: CASRSGVRWNTEAFF.

V is TRBV6-1 and J is TRBJ2-2, with D perhaps matching TRBD2 (6 bases). From germline, CDR1 is MNHNS and CDR2 SASEGT. This CDR3 spans 13 amino acids. V was cut by 8 bases and J by 10 bases, with 17 bases left in between. The CDR3 DNA is TGTGCCAGCTCCAGCGGGTCGGTCGAGGAGCTGTTTTTT. Translation gives CASSSGSVEELFF.

This chain links TRBV10-3 with TRBJ2-5, with 9 bases identical to TRBD2. Germline V CDR1 and CDR2: ENHRY, SYGVKD. V lost 3 bases to trimming and J lost 6 bases; unmatched junction nucleotides: 2. The CDR3 runs 13 residues. CDR3 in DNA: TGTGCCATCAGTGAAGCGGGGGGCCAGACCCAGTACTTC. It translates to CAISEAGGQTQYF.

As regards this clonotype: A much larger clone lies one base from this, so it may be a read error. V is TRBV7-2 and J is TRBJ2-6; no definite D call. The CDR3 is 18 amino acids. Looked up from germline, CDR1 is SGHTA and CDR2 is FQGNSA. The CDR3 DNA reads as TGTCCCAGCAGCTTAGTGGTAGGAATTAGCTCTGGGGCCAACGTCCTGACTTTC. Its translation: CPSSLVVGISSGANVLTF.

The chain links TRBV14 to TRBJ1-4; possibly TRBD1 for D (6 bases). Germline assignment: CDR1 SGHDN and CDR2 FVKESK. The CDR3 runs to 15 residues. Trimming took 0 bases from V and 8 from J, leaving 13 bases between them. The CDR3, as DNA: TGTGCCAGCAGCCAAGAGGCACAGGGAAACGAAAAACTGTTTTTT. Translation gives CASSQEAQGNEKLFF.

The chain is built from TRBV2 and TRBJ2-6; perhaps TRBD1 as D (6 bases). V lost 8 bases and J lost 4, with 15 bases in between. Germline V gives CDR1 SNHLY, CDR2 FYNNEI. The CDR3 sequence is 15 residues long. The CDR3 sequence is CASRLRDTGANVLTF. CDR3 DNA: TGTGCCAGCCGACTCCGGGACACCGGGGCCAACGTCCTGACTTTC.

This clonotype was recorded a few times. The chain recombines TRBV15 with TRBJ2-6; weak D call: TRBD2 (5 bases). Trimming took off 0 bases at V and 4 bases at J, with 7 bases between the two ends. The CDR3 is made up of 15 amino acids. Germline CDR1 reads LNHNV; CDR2 reads YYDKDF (reference sequence). The CDR3 DNA is TGTGCCACCAGCAGAGAGCGGGCAGGGGCCAACGTCCTGACTTTC. Protein: CATSRERAGANVLTF.

This clonotype was counted only a few times. The chain carries TRBV3-1 and TRBJ2-5, with D possibly matching TRBD2 (5 bases). Germline loops: CDR1 LGHDT, CDR2 YNNKEL (reference sequence). The CDR3 sequence is 12 residues long. Trimming stripped 8 bases from V and 5 bases from J, with 12 bases between. The DNA of the CDR3 is TGTGCCAGCGGGGAGCGGCTGGAGACCCAGTACTTC. Its protein is CASGERLETQYF.

This chain connects TRBV15 to TRBJ1-1, with D perhaps TRBD1 (6 bases). Germline V gene data show CDR1 as LNHNV and CDR2 as YYDKDF (reference sequence). The CDR3 has 14 residues. V was trimmed by 5 bases and J by 4 bases, leaving 14 bases between them. Written as DNA, the CDR3 is TGTGCCACCAGCTTCCTACAGGGTGGCACTGAAGCTTTCTTT. Translation: CATSFLQGGTEAFF.

This rearrangement joins TRBV7-2 to TRBJ2-7; TRBD2 might be the D (6 bases). Germline V gene data show CDR1 as SGHTA and CDR2 as FQGNSA. The CDR3 loop spans 15 amino acids. V gave up 5 bases and J gave up 2 bases, with 16 bases separating them. In DNA, the CDR3 is TGTGCCAGCAGCCTAATGGGGGGTATTACCTACGAGCAGTACTTC. It is translated as CASSLMGGITYEQYF.

This clonotype was counted many times. The rearrangement uses TRBV7-9 and TRBJ1-4; possible D gene TRBD1, 6 bases. Germline V lookup: CDR1 SEHNR, CDR2 FQNEAQ (reference sequence). The V and J ends lost 2 bases and 6 bases respectively, with 10 bases between them. The CDR3 consists of 14 residues. CDR3 loop: CASSLWGPDEKLFF. For the CDR3, the DNA is TGTGCCAGCAGCTTATGGGGGCCCGATGAAAAACTGTTTTTT.

This clonotype was observed once. The chain uses TRBV7-9 and TRBJ2-7, with 7 bases aligning to TRBD1. V was clipped by 5 bases and J by 0 bases; unmatched bases: 7. Germline values: CDR1 SEHNR, CDR2 FQNEAQ (reference sequence). There are 15 residues in the CDR3. The CDR3 bases are TGTGCCAGCAGCCCCCAGACAGGGTACTCCTACGAGCAGTACTTC. It encodes CASSPQTGYSYEQYF. The whole variable domain, filled in from reference TRBV7-9 and TRBJ2-7, reads DTGVSQNPRHKITKRGQNVTFRCDPISEHNRLYWYRQTLGQGPEFLTYFQNEAQLEKSRLLSDRFSAERPKGSFSTLEIQRTEQGDSAMYLCASSPQTGYSYEQYFGPGTRLTVT.

The rearrangement joins TRBV20-1 to TRBJ2-7, with D possibly being TRBD1 or TRBD2 (5 bases each). The CDR3 runs to 13 residues. Germline-derived CDR1 and CDR2 are DFQATT and SNEGSKA (reference sequence). The ends were cut back, 3 bases at V and 1 base at J, with 10 bases in the middle. CDR3 amino acids: CSASGGPSYEQYF. The CDR3 DNA reads TGCAGTGCTAGTGGGGGTCCATCCTACGAGCAGTACTTC.

CDR3 coding DNA: TGCAGCGTTACAGGGGTGGCGGACTATGGCTACACCATATATTTT. Its translation: CSVTGVADYGYTIYF. The V and J genes are TRBV29-1 and TRBJ1-3; 7 bases are a match to TRBD1. V was pared by 5 bases and J by 8 bases, with 15 bases of the junction left unmatched. The CDR3 contains 15 residues. Germline loops: CDR1 SQVTM, CDR2 ANQGSEA.

A word on this clonotype: At one end, the junction sequence differs from germline, possibly due to a read error. V gene TRBV19 combines with J gene TRBJ1-5; 7 positions agree with TRBD1. Germline V gene data show CDR1 as LNHDA and CDR2 as SQIVND (reference sequence). This CDR3 comprises 14 residues. The CDR3 region is CASSISQGNRPQHF. CDR3 nucleotide sequence: TGTGCCAGTAGTATTTCACAGGGGAATCGGCCCCAGCATTTT.